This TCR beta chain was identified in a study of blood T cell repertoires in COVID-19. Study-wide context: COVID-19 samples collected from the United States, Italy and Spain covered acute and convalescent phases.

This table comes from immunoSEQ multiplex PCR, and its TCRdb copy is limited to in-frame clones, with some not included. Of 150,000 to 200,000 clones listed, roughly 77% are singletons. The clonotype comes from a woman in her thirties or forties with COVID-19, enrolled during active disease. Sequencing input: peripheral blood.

The CDR3 loop is CASSFFRTSGRSNEQFF. CDR3 nucleotide sequence: TGTGCCAGCAGTTTTTTCCGGACTAGCGGGAGGTCTAATGAGCAGTTCTTC. This rearrangement joins TRBV27 to TRBJ2-1, with 14 nucleotides matching TRBD2. Germline loops: CDR1 MNHEY, CDR2 SMNVEV (reference sequence). CDR3 length equals 17 residues. Trimming at V came to 3 bases and at J to 7 bases, leaving 8 bases not matched to a gene.